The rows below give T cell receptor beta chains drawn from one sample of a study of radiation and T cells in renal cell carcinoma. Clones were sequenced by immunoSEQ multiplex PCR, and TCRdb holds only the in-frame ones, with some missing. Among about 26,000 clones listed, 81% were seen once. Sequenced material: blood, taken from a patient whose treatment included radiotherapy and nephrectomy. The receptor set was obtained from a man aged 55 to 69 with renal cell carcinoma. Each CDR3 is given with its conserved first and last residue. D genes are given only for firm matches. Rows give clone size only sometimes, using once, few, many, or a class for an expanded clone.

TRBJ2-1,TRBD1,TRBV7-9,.,TGTGCCAGCAGCTTAACCCAGGGGGCGGGCAATGAGCAGTTCTTC,CASSLTQGAGNEQFF
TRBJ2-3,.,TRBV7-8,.,TGTGCCAGCAGCTTATTTTTAGCGGCAGATACGCAGTATTTT,CASSLFLAADTQYF
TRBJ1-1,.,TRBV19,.,TGTGCCAGTAGCGGGATGGCAGGCACTGAAGCTTTCTTT,CASSGMAGTEAFF
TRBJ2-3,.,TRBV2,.,TGTGCCAGTAGGGGGGGTACAGATACGCAGTATTTT,CASRGGTDTQYF
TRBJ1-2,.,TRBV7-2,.,TGTGCCAGCAGCTCAAGGGCCGATGGATCCTACACCTTC,CASSSRADGSYTF
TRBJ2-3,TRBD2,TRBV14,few,TGTGCCAGCAGCCAAGTGGGGAGGGCAGATACGCAGTATTTT,CASSQVGRADTQYF
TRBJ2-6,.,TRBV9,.,TGTGCCAGCAGCGCCGTTATCAGCTCTGGGGCCAACGTCCTGACTTTC,CASSAVISSGANVLTF
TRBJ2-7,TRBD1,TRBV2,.,TGTGCCAGCAGTGTTAGTCAGGGGGCATACGAGCAGTACTTC,CASSVSQGAYEQYF
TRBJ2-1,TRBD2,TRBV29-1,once,TGCAGCACGGGGACTAGCGGGTTCTACAATGAGCAGTTCTTC,CSTGTSGFYNEQFF
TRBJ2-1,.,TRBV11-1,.,TGTGCCAGCAGCTCCCAGGGCCCCTACAATGAGCAGTTCTTC,CASSSQGPYNEQFF
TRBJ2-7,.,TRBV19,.,TGTGCCACCTCCGACAGGAACTCCTACGAGCAGTACTTC,CATSDRNSYEQYF
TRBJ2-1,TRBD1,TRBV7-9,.,TGTGCCAGCAGCTGGGGACAGATATACAATGAGCAGTTCTTC,CASSWGQIYNEQFF
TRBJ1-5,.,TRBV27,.,TGTGCCAGCAGTTTAGGTAATCAGCCCCAGCATTTT,CASSLGNQPQHF
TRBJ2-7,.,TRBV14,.,TGTGCCAGCAGCCAAGAAGAGCGGGTCTCATCCTACGAGCAGTACTTC,CASSQEERVSSYEQYF
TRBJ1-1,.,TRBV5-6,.,TGTGCCAGCAGCAGGACGGTCACTGAAGCTTTCTTT,CASSRTVTEAFF
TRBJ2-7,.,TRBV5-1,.,TGCGCCAGCAGCTTGGATGCCAGAACCTACGAGCAGTACTTC,CASSLDARTYEQYF
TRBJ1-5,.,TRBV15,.,TGTGCCACCAGCAGAGGTCAGATCAATCAGCCCCAGCATTTT,CATSRGQINQPQHF
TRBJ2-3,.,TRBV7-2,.,TGTGCCAGCAGCTTAGTCGGGGGCGCTGGCACAGATACGCAGTATTTT,CASSLVGGAGTDTQYF
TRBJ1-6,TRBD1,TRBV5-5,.,TGTGCCAGCAGCTTGGAGGGACAGGGTAGATCACCCCTCCACTTT,CASSLEGQGRSPLHF
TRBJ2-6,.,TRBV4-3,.,TGCGCCAGCAGCCAAGATATGACATCTGGGGCCAACGTCCTGACTTTC,CASSQDMTSGANVLTF
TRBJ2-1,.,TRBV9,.,TGTGCCAGCAGCCCGAACCACCCCCCCCCAGGGAAGGGTTACAATGAGCAGTTCTTC,CASSPNHPPPGKGYNEQFF
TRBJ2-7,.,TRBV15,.,TGTGCCACCAGCAGTCCCCTCAGTTCCTACGAGCAGTACTTC,CATSSPLSSYEQYF
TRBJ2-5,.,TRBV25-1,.,TGTGCCAGCAGTGAATGTACGACGGTTCAAGAGACCCAGTACTTC,CASSECTTVQETQYF
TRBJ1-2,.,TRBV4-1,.,TGCGCCAGCAGCCTAGGACAAGGGGTAATCTATGGCTACACCTTC,CASSLGQGVIYGYTF
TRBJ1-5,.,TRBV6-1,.,TGTGCCAGCAGTGGACAGATCCGGGGCAATCAGCCCCAGCATTTT,CASSGQIRGNQPQHF
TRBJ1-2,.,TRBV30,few,TGTGCCTGGAGCCTACAGTCGGCTGGCTACACCTTC,CAWSLQSAGYTF
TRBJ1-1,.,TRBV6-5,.,TGTGCCAGCAGTTACCTGGGTACTGAAGCTTTCTTT,CASSYLGTEAFF
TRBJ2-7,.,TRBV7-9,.,TGTGCCAGCAGCTTAGTTGGGACTGGGTCCTACGAGCAGTACTTC,CASSLVGTGSYEQYF
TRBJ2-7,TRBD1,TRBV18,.,TGTGCCAGCTCACCTCGCCAGGACAGGGGCGAGCAGTACTTC,CASSPRQDRGEQYF
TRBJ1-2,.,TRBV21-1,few,TGTGCCAGCAACGAAGAGGGCGGCGCCGGTGGCTACACCTTC,CASNEEGGAGGYTF
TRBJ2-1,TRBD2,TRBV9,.,TGTGCCAGCAGCGAGTCCATAGCGGGAGGGTCACTCCGTAGCTCCTACAATGAGCAGTTCTTC,CASSESIAGGSLRSSYNEQFF
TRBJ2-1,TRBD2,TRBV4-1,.,TGCGCCAGCAGCCAAGACGCGGGGGGCAGCTACAATGAGCAGTTCTTC,CASSQDAGGSYNEQFF
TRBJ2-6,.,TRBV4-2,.,TGTGCCAGCAGCCAAGGGAAATCTGGGGCCAACGTCCTGACTTTC,CASSQGKSGANVLTF